The 28 T cell receptor beta chains given below trace back to one sample, sequenced in a study of CD8+CD57+ T cells in acquired aplastic anemia. Patients who underwent sequencing had shown CD8+CD57+ cell expansion by flow cytometry. Profiling of TCR beta VDJ combinations and CDR3 sequences used genomic DNA as template. TCRdb recomputed calls from the reads with MiXCR, one row per CDR3 protein. The sample has 170,000 or so distinct CDR3 sequences; about 60% are singletons. Sequenced input: sorted CD4+, CD8+, or CD8+CD57+ T cells (not recorded which) from PBMCs. These receptors came from a human donor with aplastic anemia.

The chain links TRBV19 to TRBJ2-7; TRBD2 aligns across 7 bases. The CDR3 length is 15 residues. In germline, CDR1 is LNHDA, CDR2 SQIVND (reference sequence). Trimming at V came to 1 base and at J to 2 bases, leaving 5 bases not matched to a gene. The CDR3 nucleotides read TGTGCCAGTAGTATAGCCCAGCGGGAAACCTACGAGCAGTACTTC. Protein: CASSIAQRETYEQYF.

At least ten counts were recorded for this clonotype. The V and J genes are TRBV5-4 and TRBJ2-7; 7 nucleotides line up with TRBD1. V trimming: 3 bases; J trimming: 2 bases; junction bases outside the gene matches: 5. Germline V gene sequence: CDR1 SGHNT, CDR2 YYREEE (reference sequence). This CDR3 contains 14 residues. CDR3 sequence (DNA): TGTGCCAGCAGCTCCGGGACAGAGACCTACGAGCAGTACTTC. Protein product: CASSSGTETYEQYF.

The chain is built from TRBV2 and TRBJ1-6, with TRBD1 identical over 7 bases. Germline V lookup: CDR1 SNHLY, CDR2 FYNNEI. V was pared by 5 bases and J by 7 bases, with 5 bases of the junction left unmatched. This CDR3 contains 14 residues. The CDR3 sequence is CASSPGQTNSPLHF. As DNA, the CDR3 is TGTGCCAGCAGTCCGGGACAGACGAATTCACCCCTCCACTTT.

The chain is built from TRBV7-6 and TRBJ2-7; 7 bases fit TRBD2. Germline V gene sequence: CDR1 SGHVS, CDR2 FNYEAQ. V lost 5 bases to trimming and J lost 3 bases; unmatched junction nucleotides: 13. CDR3 length equals 16 residues. The CDR3 loop reads CASSPVGSGAHYEQYF. For the CDR3, the DNA is TGTGCCAGCAGCCCGGTGGGCAGCGGGGCTCACTACGAGCAGTACTTC.

The chain links TRBV20-1 to TRBJ1-2, with D unresolved. Germline V gene data show CDR1 as DFQATT and CDR2 as SNEGSKA (reference sequence). V lost 3 bases and J 4 bases, leaving 12 bases between the germline ends. The CDR3 covers 13 residues. The CDR3 loop is CSASPQSTYGYTF. The DNA of the CDR3 is TGCAGTGCTAGCCCACAATCAACCTATGGCTACACCTTC.

Here the CDR3 reads CASSVEVGTGELFF. The CDR3 DNA is TGTGCCAGCAGCGTAGAGGTTGGCACCGGGGAGCTGTTTTTT. This rearrangement joins TRBV9 to TRBJ1-4; D gene unclear. The DNA end lines up better with TRBJ2-2; the J call may be wrong. Germline-derived CDR1 and CDR2 are SGDLS and YYNGEE. This CDR3 is 14 amino acids long.

CDR3 DNA sequence: TGCGCCAGCAGCCACGATTCTTCCGAGCAGTACTTC. This sequence encodes CASSHDSSEQYF. J is TRBJ2-7 and V is TRBV4-1; D unresolved. Germline V gene data show CDR1 as MGHRA and CDR2 as YSYEKL. The CDR3 has 12 amino acids. With 3 bases removed from V and 6 bases from J, the gap between germline ends came to 9 bases.

Remarks on this clonotype: A clone one base away is much larger, so this may be a read error. V gene TRBV6-6 combines with J gene TRBJ2-3; 7 bases agree with TRBD2. This CDR3 contains 16 residues. From germline, CDR1 is MNHNY and CDR2 SVGAGI (reference sequence). Germline trimming cut 2 bases from V and 7 bases from J; bases unmatched to any gene: 12. The CDR3 loop reads CASSYAWTSSLNTQYF. The CDR3 bases are TGTGCCAGCAGTTACGCCTGGACTAGTTCATTAAATACGCAGTATTTT.

This clonotype showed up just once. The chain couples TRBV7-6 to TRBJ2-7; 12 nucleotides match TRBD1. V lost 8 bases to trimming and J lost 5 bases; unmatched junction nucleotides: 7. The CDR3 covers 14 residues. Germline CDR1 SGHVS, CDR2 FNYEAQ. The CDR3 DNA is TGTGCCAGCGGATCCGGGACAGGGGGCGACGAGCAGTACTTC. This encodes CASGSGTGGDEQYF.

The V gene is TRBV7-6, the J gene TRBJ2-7; 10 positions match TRBD1. Germline CDR1 SGHVS, CDR2 FNYEAQ. With 5 bases clipped from V and 6 bases from J, the junction kept 13 bases outside the gene matches. CDR3 length equals 16 residues. In DNA, the CDR3 is TGTGCCAGCAGCGCGGGCCGGGACAGGGGAGTGGGCGAGCAGTACTTC. Its protein is CASSAGRDRGVGEQYF. The full variable domain, its missing parts supplied by reference TRBV7-6 and TRBJ2-7, is GAGVSQSPRYKVTKRGQDVALRCDPISGHVSLYWYRQALGQGPEFLTYFNYEAQQDKSGLPNDRFSAERPEGSISTLTIQRTEQRDSAMYRCASSAGRDRGVGEQYFGPGTRLTVT.

V is TRBV7-9 and J is TRBJ1-1; 9 bases fit TRBD1. In germline, CDR1 is SEHNR, CDR2 FQNEAQ (reference sequence). V trimming: 7 bases; J trimming: 5 bases; junction bases outside the gene matches: 14. The CDR3 has 16 amino acids. CDR3 sequence reads: CASISVGQGMRTEAFF. Written as DNA, the CDR3 is TGTGCCAGCATTTCAGTAGGACAGGGGATGCGAACTGAAGCTTTCTTT.

This chain's CDR3 is CASSLVGDRDEQYF. CDR3 sequence (DNA): TGTGCCAGCAGCTTAGTGGGGGACAGGGACGAGCAGTACTTC. This chain connects TRBV7-2 to TRBJ2-7, with 9 bases fitting TRBD1. The CDR3 totals 14 residues. Germline values: CDR1 SGHTA, CDR2 FQGNSA. With 1 base clipped from V and 5 bases from J, the junction kept 3 bases outside the gene matches.

The chain recombines TRBV7-8 with TRBJ1-6; the D gene is possibly TRBD1 (5 bases). The CDR3 is 14 amino acids. Trimming removed 4 bases at V and 11 bases at J, with 15 bases between. Germline values: CDR1 SGHVS, CDR2 FQNEAQ. CDR3 sequence reads: CASSSAGTGPPLHF. CDR3 bases: TGTGCCAGCAGCTCCGCCGGTACAGGTCCACCCCTCCACTTT.

The chain employs TRBV19 and TRBJ1-6; perhaps TRBD1 as D (6 bases). Germline CDR1 reads LNHDA; CDR2 reads SQIVND (reference sequence). The CDR3 contains 14 residues. The V and J ends lost 9 bases and 7 bases respectively, with 16 bases between them. CDR3 nucleotide sequence: TGTGCCAGCAGCCTACAGGGCGACAATTCACCCCTCCACTTT. Its translation is CASSLQGDNSPLHF.

In this sample, this clonotype turned up a few times. The rearrangement joins TRBV11-2 to TRBJ2-3; 7 bases are a match to TRBD2. V was clipped by 3 bases and J by 4 bases; unmatched bases: 7. Germline CDR1 SGHAT, CDR2 FQNNGV. The CDR3 extends over 15 amino acids. The CDR3 DNA follows: TGTGCCAGCAGCTTGACGGCGGGAGCGGCAGATACGCAGTATTTT. Its translation: CASSLTAGAADTQYF.

The CDR3, as DNA: TGTGCCAGCAGTGCAGGGGGGGGGCCCTACAATGAGCAGTTCTTC. Translation gives CASSAGGGPYNEQFF. This chain connects TRBV25-1 to TRBJ2-1; D tentatively fits TRBD1 or TRBD2 (7 bases each). Trimming left V 4 bases short and J 2 bases short, with 12 bases between. Germline loops: CDR1 MGHDK, CDR2 SYGVNS. There are 15 residues in the CDR3.

This clonotype was picked up one time. The CDR3 reads CASSLVLDTEAFF. Here the CDR3 DNA reads TGCGCCAGCAGCTTGGTTTTGGACACTGAAGCTTTCTTT. The genes are TRBV5-1 and TRBJ1-1; D unclear. This CDR3 is built from 13 residues. The V gene lost 0 bases and the J gene lost 3 bases, with 6 bases spanning the gap. Germline V gene lookup returns CDR1 SGHRS and CDR2 YFSETQ.

This clonotype was observed many times. V gene TRBV14 combines with J gene TRBJ2-2, with D perhaps matching TRBD2 (5 bases). Germline CDR1 reads SGHDN; CDR2 reads FVKESK. The germline V and J ends were trimmed by 3 bases and 5 bases, with 16 bases remaining between them. CDR3 length: 16 amino acids. The chain's CDR3 is CASSQWRTSSTGELFF. The CDR3 bases are TGTGCCAGCAGCCAGTGGAGGACTTCCTCAACCGGGGAGCTGTTTTTT.

The rearrangement joins TRBV7-9 to TRBJ1-6; 12 bases are a match to TRBD1. Germline loops: CDR1 SEHNR, CDR2 FQNEAQ (reference sequence). The CDR3 has 17 amino acids. With V trimmed by 2 bases and J by 7 bases, 6 bases remained unmatched. CDR3 nucleotides: TGTGCCAGCAGCTTACGTGCGGGACAGGGGGCAAATTCACCCCTCCACTTT. As protein: CASSLRAGQGANSPLHF.

The chain uses TRBV30 and TRBJ2-7; the D gene is possibly TRBD1 (6 bases). The CDR3 length is 12 residues. Germline V gives CDR1 GTSNPN, CDR2 SVGIG (reference sequence). Trimming pared 2 bases from V and 3 bases from J, leaving 8 bases between. CDR3 region: CAWSTGLYEQYF. CDR3 DNA sequence: TGTGCCTGGAGTACAGGGCTCTACGAGCAGTACTTC.

This clonotype was detected many times. The chain couples TRBV5-1 to TRBJ2-3, with 11 bases lining up with TRBD2. Looked up from germline, CDR1 is SGHRS and CDR2 is YFSETQ. With V trimmed by 7 bases and J by 0 bases, 13 bases remained unmatched. CDR3 length: 18 residues. CDR3 residues: CASRPFTSGGSSTDTQYF. CDR3 coding DNA: TGCGCCAGCCGTCCGTTTACTAGCGGGGGAAGCAGCACAGATACGCAGTATTTT.

The gene calls are TRBV6-4 and TRBJ1-5; D is unclear. CDR1 is MRHNA, CDR2 SNTAGT, per germline. There are 15 residues in the CDR3. Trimming removed 2 bases at V and 2 bases at J, with 10 bases between. The CDR3 DNA reads as TGTGCCAGCAGTGACGATCCGTCTGGCAATCAGCCCCAGCATTTT. Amino acid sequence: CASSDDPSGNQPQHF.

The chain recombines TRBV5-1 with TRBJ1-2; 7 bases align to TRBD1. Per the germline V gene, CDR1 is SGHRS and CDR2 is YFSETQ. CDR3 size: 13 residues. V lost 5 bases to trimming and J lost 5 bases; unmatched junction nucleotides: 6. The CDR3 bases are TGCGCCAGCAGACAAACAGGGGCGTATGGCTACACCTTC. It encodes CASRQTGAYGYTF. Based on the CDR3 plus reference TRBV5-1 and TRBJ1-2, the full variable domain is KAGVTQTPRYLIKTRGQQVTLSCSPISGHRSVSWYQQTPGQGLQFLFEYFSETQRNKGNFPGRFSGRQFSNSRSEMNVSTLELGDSALYLCASRQTGAYGYTFGSGTRLTVV.

In DNA form, the CDR3 reads TGTGCCAGCAGCATTAGCGGGAGCTACAATGAGCAGTTCTTC. Amino acids: CASSISGSYNEQFF. The chain carries TRBV7-3 and TRBJ2-1, with 9 bases aligning to TRBD2. The V gene end was trimmed by 5 bases and the J gene end by 3 bases; junction bases not matched to a gene: 2. CDR1 and CDR2 from the germline V gene are SGHTA and FQGTGA. The CDR3 is 14 residues long.

This clonotype was found many times. The chain employs TRBV7-9 and TRBJ2-1; 7 bases line up with TRBD2. The CDR3 sequence is 14 residues long. Trimming removed 5 bases from V and 7 bases from J; junction bases left unmatched: 8. Germline-derived CDR1 and CDR2 are SEHNR and FQNEAQ (reference sequence). The DNA for the CDR3 is TGTGCCAGCAGCCCCGGGACGCGGGGGAATGAGCAGTTCTTC. It translates to CASSPGTRGNEQFF.

This clonotype was counted ten times or more. The chain joins TRBV27 to TRBJ1-6, with D tentatively TRBD1 (5 bases). With 5 bases removed from V and 7 bases from J, the gap between germline ends came to 15 bases. The CDR3 is 15 residues long. Germline CDR1 MNHEY, CDR2 SMNVEV (reference sequence). CDR3 in amino acids: CASSTFWGGNSPLHF. In nucleotides, the CDR3 is TGTGCCAGCAGTACCTTCTGGGGCGGGAATTCACCCCTCCACTTT.

This clonotype was detected once. The chain links TRBV5-6 to TRBJ2-1; 7 nucleotides match TRBD2. Germline V lookup: CDR1 SGHDT, CDR2 YYEEEE. V trimming: 3 bases; J trimming: 7 bases; junction bases outside the gene matches: 10. The CDR3 has 15 residues. The DNA for the CDR3 is TGTGCCAGCAGCTCAGGACTAGAGGGGAAGAATGAGCAGTTCTTC. Its protein product is CASSSGLEGKNEQFF.

On this clonotype itself: An end of the junction does not agree with germline; a read error may underlie this. V gene TRBV7-9 combines with J gene TRBJ2-3; TRBD1 matches 7 bases. The germline CDR1 and CDR2 sequences are SEHNR and FQNEAQ (reference sequence). The CDR3 is 14 residues long. The CDR3 region has the DNA TGCGCCAGCAGCTACGGACAGGCAACAGATACGCAGTATTTT. Its translation is CASSYGQATDTQYF.